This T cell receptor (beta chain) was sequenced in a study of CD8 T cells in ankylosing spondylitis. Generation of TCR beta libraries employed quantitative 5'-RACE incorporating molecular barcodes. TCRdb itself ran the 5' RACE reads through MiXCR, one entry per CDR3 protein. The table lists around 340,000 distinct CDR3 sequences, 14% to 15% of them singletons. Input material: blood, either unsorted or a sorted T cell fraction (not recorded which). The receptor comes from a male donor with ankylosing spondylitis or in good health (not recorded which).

CDR3 amino acids: CASSPGTSGRTGELFF. The DNA of the CDR3 is TGTGCCAGCTCACCGGGGACTAGCGGGAGAACCGGGGAGCTGTTTTTT. The V and J genes are TRBV18 and TRBJ2-2; 14 bases agree with TRBD2. CDR1 and CDR2 from the germline V gene are KGHSH and LQKENI. V gave up 3 bases and J gave up 5 bases; unmatched junction bases: 2. The CDR3 has 16 amino acids.